This T cell receptor (beta chain) appears in the sequencing data of a study of preoperative IRX-2 immunotherapy in early breast cancer. The length of the CDR3 is 15 residues. TCRdb keeps only in-frame clones here, not all; method: immunoSEQ multiplex PCR. The sample lists some 99,000 clones; about nine tenths were seen once. Treatment meaning: preoperative locoregional IRX-2 cytokine immunotherapy. Samples came from a phase Ib trial of preoperative locoregional IRX-2 cytokine immunotherapy. A single count supports this clone. The chain employs TRBV12-1 and TRBJ1-4. TRBV12-1 is tagged as a pseudogene. Here the sequenced sample was tumor tissue, taken after IRX-2 immunotherapy. This clonotype was sampled from a human donor with breast cancer. This chain's CDR3 is CASSFEGSAWEKLFF. In DNA form, the CDR3 reads TGTGCCAGCAGCTTTGAGGGTTCTGCGTGGGAAAAACTGTTTTTT.